This T cell receptor (beta chain) was profiled in a study of T cell responses to AZD1222 COVID-19 vaccine. General study points: Donors skewed white British and female; clonal diversity was possibly underestimated. Reportedly, nearly half the spike-specific TCRs target unmutated variant regions.

Profiled with immunoSEQ multiplex PCR; TCRdb holds only in-frame clones, not every one. The sample includes roughly 77,000 clones, over 75% of them seen just once. The CDR3 runs 15 residues. V dropped 7 bases and J dropped 4; count of bases not matched to a gene: 4. Germline assignment: CDR1 MNHEY and CDR2 SMNVEV (reference sequence). A remark on this clone: Antigen: not known.

The receptor comes from an adult in good health. Sequences were derived from peripheral blood, sampled on day 0 of MenACWY control vaccination. The chain employs TRBV27 and TRBJ2-1, with 13 nucleotides matching TRBD2. CDR3 loop: CASKKLAGGYNEQFF. CDR3 bases: TGTGCCAGCAAGAAACTAGCGGGGGGGTACAATGAGCAGTTCTTC.